A selection of T cell receptor beta chains follows, all from one sample in a study of T cell responses to AZD1222 COVID-19 vaccine. Using immunoSEQ multiplex PCR, the repertoire was profiled, and TCRdb retains in-frame clones only, with some absent. The table shows some 90,000 clones, with around nine tenths occurring only once. The sample here was peripheral blood, taken on day 0 of AZD1222 vaccination. The receptors shown here come from an adult in good health. CDR3s include the opening cysteine and the closing phenylalanine or tryptophan. The D gene is left open where the match is weak. Only part of the rows carry a size: once, few, many, or a class if the clone is expanded.

CDR3	DNA	D	length	J	size	V
CASSLSQGGYEQYF	TGCGCCAGCAGCTTGAGTCAGGGGGGTTACGAGCAGTACTTC	.	14	TRBJ2-7	.	TRBV5-1
CASSLRESYEQYF	TGTGCCAGCAGTTTAAGGGAGTCCTACGAGCAGTACTTC	.	13	TRBJ2-7	once	TRBV6-2/TRBV6-3
CASSRDSLAEETQYF	TGCGCCAGCAGCCGGGACAGTTTGGCCGAAGAGACCCAGTACTTC	TRBD1	15	TRBJ2-5	.	TRBV5-1
CASSLSGLADNEQFF	TGCGCCAGCAGCTTATCGGGACTAGCGGACAATGAGCAGTTCTTC	TRBD2	15	TRBJ2-1	.	TRBV4-3
CASSRYRDSNFEKLFF	TGTGCCAGCAGCCGTTACCGGGACAGCAATTTTGAAAAACTGTTTTTT	TRBD1	16	TRBJ1-4	.	TRBV7-2
CASSPRTRSETGELFF	TGTGCCAGCAGCCCCAGGACCCGATCAGAAACCGGGGAGCTGTTTTTT	.	16	TRBJ2-2	.	TRBV9
CATTGGAESTEAFF	TGTGCCACCACGGGGGGGGCGGAGAGCACTGAAGCTTTCTTT	.	14	TRBJ1-1	.	TRBV28
CASSQQGGNQPQHF	TGTGCCAGCAGCCAACAGGGGGGTAATCAGCCCCAGCATTTT	TRBD1	14	TRBJ1-5	few	TRBV7-9
CASSPRGFENSPLHF	TGTGCCAGTAGCCCCAGGGGATTTGAAAATTCACCCCTCCACTTT	.	15	TRBJ1-6	.	TRBV19
CASSLSGQGLGDEQFF	TGCGCCAGCAGCCTCTCGGGACAGGGACTTGGTGATGAGCAGTTCTTC	TRBD1	16	TRBJ2-1	once	TRBV4-1
CASSLWGSMANSPLHF	TGTGCCAGCAGCCTGTGGGGGTCGATGGCAAATTCACCCCTCCACTTT	.	16	TRBJ1-6	.	TRBV11-2
CASSRDSYEQYF	TGCGCCAGCAGCAGGGACTCCTACGAGCAGTACTTC	.	12	TRBJ2-7	.	TRBV5-1
CASRTGGGYTF	TGTGCCAGCAGAACAGGGGGTGGCTACACCTTC	TRBD1	11	TRBJ1-2	once	TRBV2
CASRGLGERNQPQHF	TGCGCCAGCAGGGGGTTGGGGGAACGCAATCAGCCCCAGCATTTT	.	15	TRBJ1-5	.	TRBV10-2
CASGGVGSPLHF	TGTGCTAGTGGGGGGGTCGGTTCACCCCTCCACTTT	.	12	TRBJ1-6	.	TRBV12-5
CASSPPGYQPQHF	TGTGCCAGCAGCCCCCCCGGCTATCAGCCCCAGCATTTT	.	13	TRBJ1-5	.	TRBV3-1/TRBV3-2
CASSYSSGGYGYTF	TGTGCCAGCAGTTACTCCTCTGGCGGCTATGGCTACACCTTC	.	14	TRBJ1-2	.	TRBV6-5
CASSYSIGRRTNTEAFF	TGTGCCAGCAGTTACTCGATAGGTCGGCGGACGAACACTGAAGCTTTCTTT	.	17	TRBJ1-1	.	TRBV6-2/TRBV6-3
CAWSGQGSRYEQYF	TGTGCCTGGAGTGGACAGGGGAGTAGGTACGAGCAGTACTTC	TRBD1	14	TRBJ2-7	.	TRBV30
CATSDSSGASLYNEQFF	TGTGCCACCAGTGATTCCTCAGGGGCCTCATTGTACAATGAGCAGTTCTTC	.	17	TRBJ2-1	.	TRBV24-1
CASSEAGLSKEAFF	TGTGCCAGCAGTGAAGCCGGGTTATCCAAGGAAGCTTTCTTT	.	14	TRBJ1-1	.	TRBV6-1
CASTSGRMNTEAFF	TGTGCCAGCACTTCCGGACGGATGAACACTGAAGCTTTCTTT	.	14	TRBJ1-1	.	TRBV21-1
CASSERSNRGAWNEQYF	TGTGCCAGCAGTGAAAGGTCAAATAGGGGGGCTTGGAACGAGCAGTACTTC	.	17	TRBJ2-7	once	TRBV6-1
CASRQGESGNTIYF	TGCGCCAGCAGGCAGGGGGAAAGTGGAAACACCATATATTTT	TRBD1	14	TRBJ1-3	once	TRBV5-1
CASSYIGRNEKLFF	TGTGCCAGCAGCTACATTGGAAGGAATGAAAAACTGTTTTTT	.	14	TRBJ1-4	.	TRBV7-9
CASSRDLTGGIHGYTF	TGTGCCAGCAGCCGCGATCTGACAGGGGGCATTCATGGCTACACCTTC	TRBD1	16	TRBJ1-2	.	TRBV5-6
CASSLAETSGGHTEAFF	TGTGCCAGCAGCTTAGCGGAAACGTCCGGGGGACACACTGAAGCTTTCTTT	.	17	TRBJ1-1	.	TRBV7-9
CAISEGTGRDYGYTF	TGTGCCATCAGTGAGGGGACAGGTCGGGACTATGGCTACACCTTC	TRBD1	15	TRBJ1-2	.	TRBV10-3
CASRGVSGNTIYF	TGTGCCAGCAGGGGGGTTTCTGGAAACACCATATATTTT	.	13	TRBJ1-3	.	TRBV6-5
CASERSRNTEAFF	TGTGCCAGCGAGCGTAGCAGGAACACTGAAGCTTTCTTT	.	13	TRBJ1-1	.	TRBV14
CARRSDRGRFGNTIYF	TGTGCCAGAAGGTCGGACAGGGGGCGGTTCGGAAACACCATATATTTT	.	16	TRBJ1-3	.	TRBV7-5
CASSLNGGPSYEQYF	TGTGCCAGCAGTTTAAACGGGGGGCCCTCCTACGAGCAGTACTTC	.	15	TRBJ2-7	.	TRBV6-6
CAISESGSGGLDTQYF	TGTGCCATCAGTGAGTCAGGTAGCGGGGGGCTGGATACGCAGTATTTT	TRBD2	16	TRBJ2-3	.	TRBV10-3
CASKGTQGKNYEQYF	TGTGCCAGCAAGGGGACCCAGGGGAAGAACTACGAGCAGTACTTC	.	15	TRBJ2-7	.	TRBV6-5
CASSFRARNTEAFF	TGTGCCAGCAGCTTTCGGGCCCGGAACACTGAAGCTTTCTTT	.	14	TRBJ1-1	once	TRBV5-8
CASSQRTSGGAVIDTQYF	TGTGCCAGCAGCCAACGGACTAGCGGGGGGGCCGTTATAGATACGCAGTATTTT	TRBD2	18	TRBJ2-3	.	TRBV3-1/TRBV3-2
CASSLQGIGNTIYF	TGTGCCAGCAGCTTACAGGGAATCGGAAACACCATATATTTT	.	14	TRBJ1-3	.	TRBV7-8
CASSDSGNSPLHF	TGTGCCAGCAGTGACTCGGGGAATTCACCCCTCCACTTT	.	13	TRBJ1-6	.	TRBV6-4
CASSEGQGRTEAFF	TGCGCCAGCAGTGAGGGACAGGGGCGGACTGAAGCTTTCTTT	TRBD1	14	TRBJ1-1	.	TRBV10-2
CASSPGDSPLHF	TGTGCCAGCTCACCCGGTGATTCACCCCTCCACTTT	.	12	TRBJ1-6	.	TRBV18
CASSLRQGAGAFF	TGTGCCAGCAGCTTAAGACAGGGGGCGGGAGCTTTCTTT	TRBD1	13	TRBJ1-1	.	TRBV7-6